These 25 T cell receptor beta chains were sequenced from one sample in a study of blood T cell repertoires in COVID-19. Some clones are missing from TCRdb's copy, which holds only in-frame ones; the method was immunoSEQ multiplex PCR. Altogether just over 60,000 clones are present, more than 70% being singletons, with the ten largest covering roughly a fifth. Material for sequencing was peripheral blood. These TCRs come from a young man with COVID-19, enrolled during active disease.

This CDR3 reads CASSTPGHQSYSNQPQHF. CDR3 nucleotides: TGTGCCAGCAGTACCCCGGGACACCAAAGCTATAGCAATCAGCCCCAGCATTTT. The rearrangement joins TRBV3-1 (or the pseudogene TRBV3-2) to TRBJ1-5, with D possibly TRBD1 on 6 matching bases. The CDR3 length is 18 residues. Germline-derived CDR1 and CDR2 are LGHDT and YNNKEL (reference sequence). Trimming left V 6 bases short and J 0 bases short, with 21 bases between.

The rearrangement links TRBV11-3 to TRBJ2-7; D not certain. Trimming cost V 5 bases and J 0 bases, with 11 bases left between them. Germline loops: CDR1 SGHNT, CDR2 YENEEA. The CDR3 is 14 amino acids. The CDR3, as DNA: TGTGCCAGCAGCCCCTATGAGAGCTCCTACGAGCAGTACTTC. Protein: CASSPYESSYEQYF.

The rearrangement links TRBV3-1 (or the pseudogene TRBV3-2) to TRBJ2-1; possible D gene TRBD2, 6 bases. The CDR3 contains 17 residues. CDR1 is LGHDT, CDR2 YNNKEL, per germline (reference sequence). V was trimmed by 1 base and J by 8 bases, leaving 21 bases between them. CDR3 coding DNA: TGTGCCAGCAGCCAAGGACGAGCGGCCGCCGGGGGACATGAGCAGTTCTTC. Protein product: CASSQGRAAAGGHEQFF.

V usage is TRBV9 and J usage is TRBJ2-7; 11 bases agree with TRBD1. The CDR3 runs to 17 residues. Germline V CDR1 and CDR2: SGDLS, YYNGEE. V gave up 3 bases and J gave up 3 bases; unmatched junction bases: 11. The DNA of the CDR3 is TGTGCCAGCAGCGCTCACTCGGACAGGGGGCGAAACTACGAGCAGTACTTC. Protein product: CASSAHSDRGRNYEQYF. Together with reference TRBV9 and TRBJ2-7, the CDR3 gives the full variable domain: DSGVTQTPKHLITATGQRVTLRCSPRSGDLSVYWYQQSLDQGLQFLIQYYNGEERAKGNILERFSAQQFPDLHSELNLSSLELGDSALYFCASSAHSDRGRNYEQYFGPGTRLTVT.

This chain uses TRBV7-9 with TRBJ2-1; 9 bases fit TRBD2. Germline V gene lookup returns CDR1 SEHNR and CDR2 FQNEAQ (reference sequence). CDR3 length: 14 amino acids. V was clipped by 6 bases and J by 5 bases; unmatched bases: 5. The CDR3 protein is CASSPAGGDNEQFF. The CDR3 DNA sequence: TGTGCCAGCAGTCCCGCGGGAGGGGACAATGAGCAGTTCTTC.

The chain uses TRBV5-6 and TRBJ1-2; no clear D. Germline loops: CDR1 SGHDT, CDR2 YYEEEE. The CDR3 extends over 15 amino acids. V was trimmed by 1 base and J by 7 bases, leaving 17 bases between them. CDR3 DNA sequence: TGTGCCAGCAGCTTGTATAACGGAGGCCCTCCTGGCTACACCTTC. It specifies CASSLYNGGPPGYTF.

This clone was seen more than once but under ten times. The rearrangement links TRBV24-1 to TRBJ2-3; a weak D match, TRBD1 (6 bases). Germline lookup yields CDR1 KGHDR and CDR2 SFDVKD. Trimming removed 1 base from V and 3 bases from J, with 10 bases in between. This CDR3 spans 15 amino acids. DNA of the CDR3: TGTGCCACCAGTGATTTCAGGGGCGCGACAGATACGCAGTATTTT. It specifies CATSDFRGATDTQYF.

This CDR3 reads CASSQVFTGYSAGELFF. The CDR3 DNA follows: TGTGCCAGCAGCCAAGTTTTCACAGGGTATTCGGCCGGGGAGCTGTTTTTT. V is TRBV14 and J is TRBJ2-2; the D gene is possibly TRBD1 (6 bases). Trimming took 1 base from V and 6 from J, leaving 18 bases between them. The germline V gene encodes CDR1 SGHDN and CDR2 FVKESK. The length of the CDR3 is 17 residues.

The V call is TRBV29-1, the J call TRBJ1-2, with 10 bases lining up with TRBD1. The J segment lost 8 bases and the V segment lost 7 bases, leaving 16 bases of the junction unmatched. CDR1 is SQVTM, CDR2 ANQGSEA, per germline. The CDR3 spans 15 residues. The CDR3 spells CSGGSGTGASYGYTF. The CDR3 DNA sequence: TGCAGCGGCGGGTCCGGGACAGGGGCTTCCTACGGCTACACCTTC.

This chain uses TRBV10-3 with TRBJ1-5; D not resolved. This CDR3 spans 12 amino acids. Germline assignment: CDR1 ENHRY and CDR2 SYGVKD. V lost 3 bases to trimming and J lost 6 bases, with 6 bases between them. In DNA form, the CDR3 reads TGTGCCATCAGTGACGGAGGTCAGCCCCAGCATTTT. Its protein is CAISDGGQPQHF.

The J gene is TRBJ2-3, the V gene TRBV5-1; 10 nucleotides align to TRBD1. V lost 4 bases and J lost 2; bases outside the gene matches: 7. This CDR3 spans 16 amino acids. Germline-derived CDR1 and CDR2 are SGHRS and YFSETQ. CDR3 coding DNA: TGCGCCAGCAGCGGCCGGGACAGGGGACTCACAGATACGCAGTATTTT. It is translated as CASSGRDRGLTDTQYF.

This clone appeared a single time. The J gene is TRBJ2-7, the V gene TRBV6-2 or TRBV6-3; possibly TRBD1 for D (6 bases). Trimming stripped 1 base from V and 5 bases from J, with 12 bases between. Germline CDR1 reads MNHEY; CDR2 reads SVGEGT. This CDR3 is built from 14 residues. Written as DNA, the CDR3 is TGTGCCAGCAGTTACTACGGCAGGGGAGACGAGCAGTACTTC. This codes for CASSYYGRGDEQYF.

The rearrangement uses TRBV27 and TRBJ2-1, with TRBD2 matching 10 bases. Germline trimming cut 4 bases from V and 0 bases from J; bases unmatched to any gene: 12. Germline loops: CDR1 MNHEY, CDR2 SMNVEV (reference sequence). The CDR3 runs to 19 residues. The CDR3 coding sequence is TGTGCCAGCAGTTCAGGTGGAGGTAGCGGGAGGATCTCCTACAATGAGCAGTTCTTC. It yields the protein CASSSGGGSGRISYNEQFF.

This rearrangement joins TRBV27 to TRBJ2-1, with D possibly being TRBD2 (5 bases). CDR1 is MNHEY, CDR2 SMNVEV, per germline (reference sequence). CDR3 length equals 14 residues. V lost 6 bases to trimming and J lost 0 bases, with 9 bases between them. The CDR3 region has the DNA TGTGCCAGCAGACGGGGTATCTCCTACAATGAGCAGTTCTTC. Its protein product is CASRRGISYNEQFF.

For the CDR3, the DNA is TGTGCCAGCACCTCCGGACAGGGGTTCTCTGGGGCCAACGTCCTGACTTTC. Translating gives CASTSGQGFSGANVLTF. This chain connects TRBV28 to TRBJ2-6; TRBD1 aligns across 9 bases. Germline V gene data show CDR1 as MDHEN and CDR2 as SYDVKM. CDR3 size: 17 residues. V shed 7 bases and J 0 bases; nucleotides not matched to a gene: 7.

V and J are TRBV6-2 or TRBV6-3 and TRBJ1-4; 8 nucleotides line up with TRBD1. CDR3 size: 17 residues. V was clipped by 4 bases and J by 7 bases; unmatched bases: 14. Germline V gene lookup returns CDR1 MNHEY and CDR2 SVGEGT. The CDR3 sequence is CASSSTTGAFEGEKLFF. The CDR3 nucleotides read TGTGCCAGCAGTTCGACGACAGGGGCCTTTGAGGGTGAAAAACTGTTTTTT.

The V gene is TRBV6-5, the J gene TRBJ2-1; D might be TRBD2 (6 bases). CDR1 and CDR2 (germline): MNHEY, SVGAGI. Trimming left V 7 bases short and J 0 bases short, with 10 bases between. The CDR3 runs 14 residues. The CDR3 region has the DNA TGTGCCAGCATGGGGGGAAGCTCCTACAATGAGCAGTTCTTC. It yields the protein CASMGGSSYNEQFF.

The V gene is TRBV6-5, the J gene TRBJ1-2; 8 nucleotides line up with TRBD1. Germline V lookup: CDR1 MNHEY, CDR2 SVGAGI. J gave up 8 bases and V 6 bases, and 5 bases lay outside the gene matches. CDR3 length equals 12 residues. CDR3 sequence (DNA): TGTGCCAGCAGGGGACAGGAGCGGGGCTACACCTTC. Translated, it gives CASRGQERGYTF.

The DNA of the CDR3 is TGTGCCAGCAGCTTAGGACTAGTTGGGAACCACGAGCAGTACTTC. This encodes CASSLGLVGNHEQYF. J is TRBJ2-7 and V is TRBV7-9; weak D call: TRBD2 (6 bases). Germline assignment: CDR1 SEHNR and CDR2 FQNEAQ (reference sequence). The CDR3 totals 15 residues. V dropped 1 base and J dropped 5 bases, with 15 bases sitting between them.

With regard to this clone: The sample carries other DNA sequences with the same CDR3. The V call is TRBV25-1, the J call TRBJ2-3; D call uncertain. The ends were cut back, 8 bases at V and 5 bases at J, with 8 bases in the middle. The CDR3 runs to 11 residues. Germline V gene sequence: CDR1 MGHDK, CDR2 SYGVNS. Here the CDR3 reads CASAPGDTQYF. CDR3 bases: TGTGCCAGCGCCCCGGGAGATACGCAGTATTTT.

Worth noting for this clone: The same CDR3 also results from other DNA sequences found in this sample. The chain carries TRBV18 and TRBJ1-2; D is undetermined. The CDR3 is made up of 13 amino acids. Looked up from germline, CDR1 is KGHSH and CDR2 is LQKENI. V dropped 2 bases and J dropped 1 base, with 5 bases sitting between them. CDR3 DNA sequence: TGTGCCAGCTCACCAGGAGGTAACTATGGCTACACCTTC. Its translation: CASSPGGNYGYTF.

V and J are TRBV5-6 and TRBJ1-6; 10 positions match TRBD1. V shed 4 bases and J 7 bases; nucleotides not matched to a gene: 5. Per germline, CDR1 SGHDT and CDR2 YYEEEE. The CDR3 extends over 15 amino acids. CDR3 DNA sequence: TGTGCCAGCAGCCCGAAGACAGGGGGCAATTCACCCCTCCACTTT. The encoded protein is CASSPKTGGNSPLHF.

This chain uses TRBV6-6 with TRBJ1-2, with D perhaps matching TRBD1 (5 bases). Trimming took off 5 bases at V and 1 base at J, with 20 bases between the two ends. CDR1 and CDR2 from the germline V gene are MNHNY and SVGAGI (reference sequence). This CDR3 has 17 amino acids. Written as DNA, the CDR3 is TGTGCCAGCAGTCCCAAATTCCCGACAGCTCATAACTATGGCTACACCTTC. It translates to CASSPKFPTAHNYGYTF.

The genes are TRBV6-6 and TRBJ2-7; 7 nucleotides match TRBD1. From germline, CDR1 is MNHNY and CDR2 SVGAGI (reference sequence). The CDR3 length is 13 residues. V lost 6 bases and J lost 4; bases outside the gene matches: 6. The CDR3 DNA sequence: TGTGCCAGCAGATTCCCGGGACAGTACGAGCAGTACTTC. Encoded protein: CASRFPGQYEQYF.

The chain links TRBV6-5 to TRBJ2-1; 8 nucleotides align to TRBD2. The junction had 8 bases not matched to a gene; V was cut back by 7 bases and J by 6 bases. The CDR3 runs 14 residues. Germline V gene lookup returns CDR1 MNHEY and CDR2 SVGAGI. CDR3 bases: TGTGCCAGCATCAGCGGGAGAGCTATCAATGAGCAGTTCTTC. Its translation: CASISGRAINEQFF.